This T cell receptor (beta chain) was observed in a study of cytomegalovirus exposure and HLA in healthy donors. 60 Vbeta and 13 Jbeta primers were used in PCR. Using immunoSEQ multiplex PCR, the repertoire was profiled, and TCRdb retains in-frame clones only, with some absent. This sample has about 200,000 clones, with roughly 85% found just once. Nominally healthy donors were sampled, though unrecorded immune exposures were likely. Study-level results: Association of a missense DCLRE1C variant with TCR beta V- and J-gene trimming was reported in a later analysis. Later findings reportedly placed an Asian-associated ancestry cluster below the approximately 620-donor mean for N-insertions.

About this clone itself: Its antigen is unidentified.

Trimming left V 1 base short and J 4 bases short, with 8 bases between. CDR3 size: 14 residues. Germline loops: CDR1 SGHRS, CDR2 YFSETQ. This chain uses TRBV5-1 with TRBJ2-2, with D perhaps matching TRBD2 (5 bases). Sequencing used PBMCs. This TCR was recovered from a young man in good health and CMV-seronegative. CDR3 in amino acids: CASSLNAGTGELFF. CDR3 nucleotides: TGCGCCAGCAGCTTGAACGCGGGCACCGGGGAGCTGTTTTTT.